One and the same sample provided the 24 T cell receptor beta chains below, sequenced in a study of chemoradiotherapy in HPV16-positive cancers. Method: immunoSEQ multiplex PCR; TCRdb's copy keeps in-frame clones and lacks some. The sample contains more than 450 clones, 75% to 90% of which appear only once. The material was tumor tissue, obtained from a patient who underwent chemoradiotherapy. The receptors stem from a human donor with HPV-associated anogenital cancer.

This clone has more than one count but fewer than ten. The chain uses TRBV18 and TRBJ2-7; the D is unclear. Germline V gene sequence: CDR1 KGHSH, CDR2 LQKENI. The V end lost 5 bases, the J end lost 2 bases, and 13 bases lay between the germline ends. CDR3 size: 14 residues. The CDR3 bases are TGTGCCAGCTCATCCCCCGCTCTCCCCTACGAGCAGTACTTC. It codes for CASSSPALPYEQYF.

This clone showed up just a few times. The J gene is TRBJ1-1, the V gene TRBV5-1; TRBD1 agrees at 7 bases. The CDR3 extends over 13 amino acids. The trim removed 5 bases at V and 1 base at J, leaving 2 bases unmatched. Per the germline V gene, CDR1 is SGHRS and CDR2 is YFSETQ. The DNA for the CDR3 is TGCGCCAGCAGGGGACAGACGAACACTGAAGCTTTCTTT. Translating gives CASRGQTNTEAFF.

In DNA, the CDR3 is TGTGCCAGCAGTGGATACAGTCCCATCGAGCAGTACTTC. This codes for CASSGYSPIEQYF. This chain connects TRBV2 to TRBJ2-7; D is unresolved. The CDR3 consists of 13 residues. Trimming took 4 bases from V and 6 from J, leaving 13 bases between them. The V gene's germline CDR1 is SNHLY and CDR2 FYNNEI.

The chain couples TRBV9 to TRBJ2-7; D not resolved. CDR3 length equals 13 residues. Trimming shortened V by 0 bases and J by 6 bases, and 10 bases separated the two germline ends. From germline, CDR1 is SGDLS and CDR2 YYNGEE. For the CDR3, the DNA is TGTGCCAGCAGCGTAGAGATGAAGACCGAGCAGTACTTC. The encoded protein is CASSVEMKTEQYF. The full variable domain, in which reference TRBV9 and TRBJ2-7 provide the parts outside the CDR3, is DSGVTQTPKHLITATGQRVTLRCSPRSGDLSVYWYQQSLDQGLQFLIQYYNGEERAKGNILERFSAQQFPDLHSELNLSSLELGDSALYFCASSVEMKTEQYFGPGTRLTVT.

The chain is built from TRBV5-1 and TRBJ2-1; 10 bases align to TRBD2. With 3 bases clipped from V and 9 bases from J, the junction kept 9 bases outside the gene matches. Looked up from germline, CDR1 is SGHRS and CDR2 is YFSETQ. CDR3 size: 15 residues. The CDR3 here is CASSSTSGGGSEQFF. As DNA, the CDR3 is TGCGCCAGCAGCTCCACCAGCGGGGGGGGCAGTGAGCAGTTCTTC.

The chain links TRBV11-2 to TRBJ2-7, with D tentatively TRBD2 (6 bases). This CDR3 spans 13 amino acids. Between the trimmed V and J ends, which lost 5 bases and 6 bases, there was a span of 14 bases. Germline CDR1 is SGHAT and CDR2 is FQNNGV. CDR3 coding DNA: TGTGCCAGCAGCGACGGGACTTGGATCGAGCAGTACTTC. Translating it yields CASSDGTWIEQYF.

The V call is TRBV7-9, the J call TRBJ2-1; 8 positions match TRBD1. V lost 4 bases to trimming and J lost 7 bases; unmatched junction nucleotides: 6. CDR1 is SEHNR and CDR2 is FQNEAQ in the germline V gene (reference sequence). The CDR3 is 14 amino acids. The CDR3 sequence: CASSYAGGWNEQFF. The CDR3 DNA sequence: TGTGCCAGCAGCTATGCAGGGGGCTGGAATGAGCAGTTCTTC.

V gene TRBV28 combines with J gene TRBJ2-2, with D perhaps TRBD2 (5 bases). V lost 3 bases, J lost 0 bases, and 11 bases lay in between. Germline V gives CDR1 MDHEN, CDR2 SYDVKM. The CDR3 extends over 16 amino acids. This CDR3 is CASSLVSEANTGELFF. CDR3 bases: TGTGCCAGCAGTTTGGTTAGCGAGGCGAACACCGGGGAGCTGTTTTTT.

The rearrangement joins TRBV9 to TRBJ2-1; perhaps TRBD1 as D (7 bases). V lost 0 bases, J lost 16 bases, and 20 bases lay in between. CDR3 size: 14 residues. In germline, CDR1 is SGDLS, CDR2 YYNGEE. This CDR3 reads CASSVGLEGAAYFF. The CDR3 DNA follows: TGTGCCAGCAGCGTAGGTTTGGAGGGGGCTGCTTATTTCTTC.

This chain links TRBV5-4 with TRBJ2-7, with D unresolved. CDR1 is SGHNT and CDR2 is YYREEE in the germline V gene (reference sequence). V lost 1 base, J lost 3 bases, and 8 bases lay in between. The length of the CDR3 is 13 residues. The CDR3 DNA follows: TGTGCCAGCAGCTTGCGGGTAGGCTACGAGCAGTACTTC. Its translation is CASSLRVGYEQYF.

The chain combines TRBV5-6 with TRBJ2-3; the D is unclear. V dropped 3 bases and J dropped 2 bases, with 13 bases sitting between them. The CDR3 consists of 15 residues. From germline, CDR1 is SGHDT and CDR2 YYEEEE. The CDR3 DNA sequence: TGTGCCAGCAGCTCCCGACCTAGTTCCACAGATACGCAGTATTTT. Protein sequence: CASSSRPSSTDTQYF.

This clone showed up just a few times. The rearrangement joins TRBV19 to TRBJ2-7; maybe TRBD1 (5 bases). Trimming cost V 4 bases and J 0 bases, with 13 bases left between them. This CDR3 region has 15 residues. The germline V gene encodes CDR1 LNHDA and CDR2 SQIVND (reference sequence). In nucleotides, the CDR3 is TGTGCCAGTAGTACAATAACAGGAGCCTCCTACGAGCAGTACTTC. Amino acid sequence: CASSTITGASYEQYF.

This chain connects TRBV2 to TRBJ1-2; D unresolved. CDR3 length: 10 amino acids. V dropped 4 bases and J dropped 11 bases, with 8 bases sitting between them. CDR1 is SNHLY and CDR2 is FYNNEI in the germline V gene. The DNA for the CDR3 is TGTGCCAGCAGTGCCGGGATTTACACCTTC. Translated, it gives CASSAGIYTF.

The chain links TRBV29-1 to TRBJ2-7; TRBD1 or TRBD2 may be the D gene (5 bases each). The CDR3 runs to 11 residues. Germline CDR1 SQVTM, CDR2 ANQGSEA. Trimming took 4 bases from V and 7 from J, leaving 11 bases between them. The chain's CDR3 is CSVGGSGEQYF. The CDR3 bases are TGCAGCGTTGGGGGGTCGGGTGAGCAGTACTTC.

The V gene is TRBV14, the J gene TRBJ2-1; TRBD2 matches at 8 bases. Germline V CDR1 and CDR2: SGHDN, FVKESK. The CDR3 has 15 amino acids. V lost 0 bases, J lost 8 bases, and 6 bases stayed unmatched. The CDR3 DNA sequence: TGTGCCAGCAGCCAAGATCAACGGGGGGGCCATGAGCAGTTCTTC. This gives the protein CASSQDQRGGHEQFF.

The chain links TRBV7-2 to TRBJ2-7, with D possibly TRBD2 on 6 matching bases. Germline CDR1 reads SGHTA; CDR2 reads FQGNSA. V lost 5 bases, J lost 4 bases, and 15 bases lay in between. The CDR3 length is 14 residues. The CDR3 loop is CASSPSGGNYEQYF. The CDR3 nucleotides read TGTGCCAGCAGCCCCTCGGGCGGGAATTACGAGCAGTACTTC. The full variable domain, in which reference TRBV7-2 and TRBJ2-7 provide the parts outside the CDR3, is GAGVSQSPSNKVTEKGKDVELRCDPISGHTALYWYRQSLGQGLEFLIYFQGNSAPDKSGLPSDRFSAERTGGSVSTLTIQRTQQEDSAVYLCASSPSGGNYEQYFGPGTRLTVT.

The V and J genes are TRBV7-9 and TRBJ1-6; 7 bases agree with TRBD1. The CDR3 length is 13 residues. Germline loops: CDR1 SEHNR, CDR2 FQNEAQ (reference sequence). V gave up 7 bases and J gave up 7 bases; unmatched junction bases: 4. The CDR3, as DNA: TGTGCCAGCAAGGGACAGCTCAATTCACCCCTCCACTTT. It is translated as CASKGQLNSPLHF.

The genes are TRBV2 and TRBJ1-5, with D possibly being TRBD1 (5 bases). The CDR3 runs to 16 residues. Germline CDR1 and CDR2: SNHLY and FYNNEI. V lost 8 bases to trimming and J lost 0 bases, with 17 bases between them. The CDR3 DNA reads as TGTGCCAGCTCCCCGACAGTCACCTATAGCAATCAGCCCCAGCATTTT. Translated, it gives CASSPTVTYSNQPQHF.

The chain uses TRBV19 and TRBJ2-4; 8 bases are shared with TRBD2. J lost 6 bases, V lost 4 bases, and 11 bases had no gene match. This CDR3 region has 16 residues. In germline, CDR1 is LNHDA, CDR2 SQIVND (reference sequence). The CDR3 loop reads CASSTRGRQGINIQYF. CDR3 DNA: TGTGCCAGTAGTACCCGCGGGAGGCAGGGGATAAACATTCAGTACTTC.

The genes are TRBV6-5 and TRBJ2-3; 9 nucleotides align to TRBD1. The CDR3 is made up of 16 amino acids. V was pared by 4 bases and J by 1 base, with 6 bases of the junction left unmatched. Germline CDR1 MNHEY, CDR2 SVGAGI. The CDR3 DNA reads as TGTGCCAGCAGTTTGGACAGGGGAAGGGGCACAGATACGCAGTATTTT. It yields the protein CASSLDRGRGTDTQYF.

This chain links TRBV6-1 with TRBJ2-3, with D tentatively TRBD2 (5 bases). V lost 3 bases and J lost 2, with 12 bases in between. This CDR3 is 15 amino acids long. CDR1 and CDR2 from the germline V gene are MNHNS and SASEGT. Here the CDR3 reads CASSERERNTDTQYF. In nucleotides, the CDR3 is TGTGCCAGCAGTGAGAGGGAAAGGAACACAGATACGCAGTATTTT.

The chain employs TRBV7-9 and TRBJ2-7, with 7 bases aligning to TRBD1. V trimming: 4 bases; J trimming: 4 bases; junction bases outside the gene matches: 7. Germline CDR1 SEHNR, CDR2 FQNEAQ (reference sequence). The CDR3 runs to 14 residues. The CDR3 nucleotides read TGTGCCAGCAGCTCAACAGGGGCCCGATACGAGCAGTACTTC. This translates into CASSSTGARYEQYF.

The chain recombines TRBV5-6 with TRBJ1-1; D is perhaps TRBD1 (6 bases). V dropped 4 bases and J dropped 11 bases, with 21 bases sitting between them. This CDR3 region has 14 residues. Germline assignment: CDR1 SGHDT and CDR2 YYEEEE. The CDR3 loop reads CASSRGRGSRVAFF. In nucleotides, the CDR3 is TGTGCCAGCAGCCGGGGGCGGGGCTCCAGGGTGGCTTTCTTT.

The V call is TRBV7-2, the J call TRBJ1-3; 7 nucleotides align to TRBD1. Per germline, CDR1 SGHTA and CDR2 FQGNSA. The CDR3 runs to 16 residues. The J segment lost 3 bases and the V segment lost 3 bases, leaving 8 bases of the junction unmatched. CDR3 loop: CASSFLVGTVGNTIYF. The CDR3 DNA is TGTGCCAGCAGCTTCCTAGTGGGGACAGTTGGAAACACCATATATTTT.